This TCR beta chain was identified in a study of T-cell memory formation after mild COVID-19. V was clipped by 4 bases and J by 0 bases, with 10 bases between them. CDR3 length: 14 residues. Germline V lookup: CDR1 SGHRS, CDR2 YFSETQ. Regarding the study as a whole: Clones that shrank (day 15 to 85) were balanced CD4/CD8, whereas later expanders leaned CD4+. Certain responding clones were present in pre-infection memory, suggesting participation of cross-reactive memory.

As concerns this clonotype: The antigen remains unidentified.

5'RACE primed from the constant segment yielded TCR alpha and TCR beta cDNA libraries bearing sample barcodes and UMIs. From the 5' RACE reads, TCRdb called clonotypes with MiXCR, one entry per CDR3 protein. The sample includes over 500,000 distinct CDR3 sequences, roughly a sixth of them seen just once. This chain connects TRBV5-1 to TRBJ1-1; D gene uncertain. Sequenced input: PBMCs or a T cell subset sorted from them (not recorded which). The sequence came from an adult woman who had mild COVID-19 (a few samples of this study predate the infection). Cell type and time point are not known. CDR3 region: CASSQLSMNTEAFF. CDR3 DNA sequence: TGCGCCAGCAGCCAACTGAGCATGAACACTGAAGCTTTCTTT.